A selection of T cell receptor beta chains follows, all from one sample in a study of blood T cell repertoires in COVID-19. Measured with immunoSEQ multiplex PCR; TCRdb has only the in-frame clones, and not every one. The table has around 280,000 clones, 90% seen once. Source material: PBMCs or T cells enriched from blood (not recorded which). Source of these receptors: a woman aged 18-35 years with acute COVID-19. The CDR3 runs from the conserved cysteine through the conserved F or W. A D gene is named only where the DNA matches it firmly. Clone size is not always given. Where it is, it says once, few, many or a class for expanded clones.

j_call	d_call	v_call	clone_size	cdr3_nt	cdr3_aa
TRBJ1-2	.	TRBV19	.	TGTGCCAGTACGACCGCGGGAGTGGGCTATGGCTACACCTTC	CASTTAGVGYGYTF
TRBJ2-6	.	TRBV7-9	once	TGTGCCAGCAGCTTGTCAGGGGCTGTTGGGGCCAACGTCCTGACTTTC	CASSLSGAVGANVLTF
TRBJ2-2	.	TRBV15	.	TGTGCCACCAGCAGAGACAGGGGTGGGACCGGGGAGCTGTTTTTT	CATSRDRGGTGELFF
TRBJ2-7	.	TRBV20-1	.	TGCAGTGCTACGTACTACGAGCAGTACTTC	CSATYYEQYF
TRBJ2-3	.	TRBV5-1	.	TGCGCCAGCAGCTTGGTGGCAGGCACAGATACGCAGTATTTT	CASSLVAGTDTQYF
TRBJ2-7	TRBD1	TRBV2	.	TGTGCCAGCAGTGGTGGGGGACAGGCAACCTACGGCGAGCAGTACTTC	CASSGGGQATYGEQYF
TRBJ1-1	.	TRBV7-2	.	TGTGCCAGCGGGCTGGGGGGGCACACTGAAGCTTTCTTT	CASGLGGHTEAFF
TRBJ2-1	TRBD2	TRBV14	.	TGTGCCAGCAGCCATTATGGACTAGCGGTATACAATGAGCAGTTCTTC	CASSHYGLAVYNEQFF
TRBJ2-7	TRBD1	TRBV5-1	once	TGCGCCAGCAGCTTGGGGGACAGGGAATACGAGCAGTACTTC	CASSLGDREYEQYF
TRBJ2-1	.	TRBV6-5	.	TGTGCCAGCAGCGTCGGACGGGAAGGTTACAATGAGCAGTTCTTC	CASSVGREGYNEQFF
TRBJ2-6	TRBD1	TRBV30	.	TGTGCCTGGAAACTGGGGGGACAGGGCTCTTCGGGGGCCAACGTCCTGACTTTC	CAWKLGGQGSSGANVLTF
TRBJ2-7	TRBD2	TRBV5-6	few	TGTGCCAGCAGCCGGGGGACTAGCGGGAGGCGAGTCTCCTACGAGCAGTACTTC	CASSRGTSGRRVSYEQYF
TRBJ1-3	TRBD1	TRBV7-9	.	TGTGCCAGCAGCTTGACAGGGGGAACTGGAAACACCATATATTTT	CASSLTGGTGNTIYF
TRBJ2-3	.	TRBV6-5	few	TGTGCCAGCAGTTACTCGCGCGATACGCAGTATTTT	CASSYSRDTQYF
TRBJ2-1	TRBD2	TRBV7-2	.	TGTGCCAGCAGCCAAACCCCTAGCGGGAGTTACAATGAGCAGTTCTTC	CASSQTPSGSYNEQFF
TRBJ1-5	TRBD1	TRBV28	.	TGTGCCAGCAGCATACAGGGGTGGGATTATAGCAATCAGCCCCAGCATTTT	CASSIQGWDYSNQPQHF
TRBJ1-2	TRBD1	TRBV5-8	once	TGTGCCAGCAGCATAAAGACAGGGGTCTATGGCTACACCTTC	CASSIKTGVYGYTF
TRBJ1-4	.	TRBV7-9	.	TGTGCCAGCAGCCTGACAGTTGGGGGGATAAATGAAAAACTGTTTTTT	CASSLTVGGINEKLFF
TRBJ1-2	.	TRBV7-9	.	TGTGCCAGCTATTCACCTGGCGGCGCCGCTAACTATGGCTACACCTTC	CASYSPGGAANYGYTF
TRBJ1-2	TRBD1	TRBV28	.	TGTGCCAGCAGTTCGACGGGACAGGGCTATGGCTACACCTTC	CASSSTGQGYGYTF
TRBJ1-1	TRBD1	TRBV19	.	TGTGCCAGTAGTGACCAGGACAGGGTTTGGGCTGACGCTTTCTTT	CASSDQDRVWADAFF
TRBJ2-2	TRBD2	TRBV30	.	TGTGCCTGGAGTGGCAGCGGGAGGTTCACCGGGGAGCTGTTTTTT	CAWSGSGRFTGELFF
TRBJ2-7	.	TRBV5-5	.	TGTGCCAGCAGCTTGAGCGGCGCCTACGAGCAGTACTTC	CASSLSGAYEQYF
TRBJ2-1	TRBD1	TRBV7-9	.	TGTGCCAGCAGCTTACGGGACAGGGGACACTCTTTCGACTACAATGAGCAGTTCTTC	CASSLRDRGHSFDYNEQFF
TRBJ1-6	.	TRBV3-1/TRBV3-2	.	TGTGCCAGCAGCCAAGGCAGTAATTCACCCCTCCACTTT	CASSQGSNSPLHF
TRBJ2-2	TRBD2	TRBV5-1	.	TGCGCCAGCAGCTTGCTAGCGGGAGAAGCCGGGGAGCTGTTTTTT	CASSLLAGEAGELFF
TRBJ1-2	.	TRBV19	.	TGTGCCAGTCAGGCAGGGCATTCGTTGGACGGCTACACCTTC	CASQAGHSLDGYTF
TRBJ2-2	.	TRBV5-6	.	TGTGCCAGCAGCTTGGGGGGCCAGTTTGGGACCGGGGAGCTGTTTTTT	CASSLGGQFGTGELFF
TRBJ2-7	TRBD1	TRBV7-2	.	TGTGCCAGCAGCTTAGTTGGGACAGGGTCTTACGAGCAGTACTTC	CASSLVGTGSYEQYF
TRBJ1-6	TRBD1	TRBV30	few	TGTGCCTGGAGTACCCGGACAGGGGGCAGGAATTCACCCCTCCACTTT	CAWSTRTGGRNSPLHF
TRBJ2-5	.	TRBV6-5	once	TGTGCCAGCAGTCTAGGCCCGGAGTTGGAAGAGACCCAGTACTTC	CASSLGPELEETQYF
TRBJ1-4	TRBD1	TRBV6-5	.	TGTGCCAGCAGTTACCCAGGGGACAGATCTAATGAAAAACTGTTTTTT	CASSYPGDRSNEKLFF
TRBJ2-7	.	TRBV12-3/TRBV12-4	.	TGTGCCAGCACCTCGGGCAGGGTGCGGGAGCAGTACTTC	CASTSGRVREQYF
TRBJ1-2	.	TRBV20-1	.	TGCAGTGCTAGAGTCCCAGATGGCTACACCTTC	CSARVPDGYTF
TRBJ2-7	.	TRBV28	.	TGTGCCAGCAGTTTATCCCCTCTAAGGCAGTACTTC	CASSLSPLRQYF
TRBJ1-1	.	TRBV18	.	TGTGCCAGCTCTAAGAACCGCAGGGGTATGGGGACGAACACTGAAGCTTTCTTT	CASSKNRRGMGTNTEAFF
TRBJ2-5	.	TRBV6-1	.	TGTGCCAGCAGTGAATACCCGACAGGTGTCGCGGAGACCCAGTACTTC	CASSEYPTGVAETQYF
TRBJ2-7	.	TRBV13	.	TGTGCCAGCAGCTTAATTAGCAGTTACTACGAGCAGTACTTC	CASSLISSYYEQYF
TRBJ1-5	.	TRBV30	.	TGTGCCTGGAGTGACGACTGGAGCAATCAGCCCCAGCATTTT	CAWSDDWSNQPQHF